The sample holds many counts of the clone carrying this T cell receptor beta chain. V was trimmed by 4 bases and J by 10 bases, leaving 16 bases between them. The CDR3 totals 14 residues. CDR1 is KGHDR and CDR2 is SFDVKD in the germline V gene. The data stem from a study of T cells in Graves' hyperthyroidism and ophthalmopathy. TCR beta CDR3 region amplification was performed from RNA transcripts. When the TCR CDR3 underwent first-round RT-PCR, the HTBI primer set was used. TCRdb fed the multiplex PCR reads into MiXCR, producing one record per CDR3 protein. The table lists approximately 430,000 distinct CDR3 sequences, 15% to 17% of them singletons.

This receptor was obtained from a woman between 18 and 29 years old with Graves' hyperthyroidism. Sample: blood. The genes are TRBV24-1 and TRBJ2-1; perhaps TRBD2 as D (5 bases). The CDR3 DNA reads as TGTGCCACCAGTGACACGCGAACTAGAGACGAGCAGTTCTTC. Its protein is CATSDTRTRDEQFF.